This T cell receptor beta chain was sequenced for a study of coeliac disease. CDR1 and CDR2 from the germline V gene are SGHRS and YFSETQ. The ends lost 3 bases at V and 8 bases at J; junction bases unmatched: 6. CDR3 length: 14 residues. Some clones are missing from TCRdb's copy, which holds only in-frame ones; the method was immunoSEQ multiplex PCR. The sample has a few thousand clones, 62% seen once. V is TRBV5-1 and J is TRBJ1-2; 11 bases are a match to TRBD1. The sequence came from a woman aged 18-30 years with active celiac disease. The sequenced sample consisted of intraepithelial lymphocytes from the gut. CDR3 amino acids: CASSWGQGDTGYTF. The CDR3, as DNA: TGCGCCAGCAGCTGGGGACAGGGGGACACGGGCTACACCTTC.